The 24 T cell receptor beta chains below come from one sample, sequenced in a study of T cell repertoires in cytomegalovirus infection. TCRdb fed the reads into MiXCR, producing one record per CDR3 protein. The sample holds 740,000 or so distinct CDR3 sequences, roughly 35% seen once. Sequenced material: PBMCs. The receptors come from a human donor in good health (CMV status not recorded). Some clones in this sample may be carry-over from other donors' samples.

There are a few counts of this clonotype. The DNA for the CDR3 is TGTGCCAGCCCGGAATTCCAACTAGCGCTATCCTACAATGAGCAGTTCTTC. It yields the protein CASPEFQLALSYNEQFF. This chain links TRBV7-9 with TRBJ2-1; 7 nucleotides align to TRBD2. V was pared by 8 bases and J by 1 base, with 14 bases of the junction left unmatched. The length of the CDR3 is 17 residues. The V gene's germline CDR1 is SEHNR and CDR2 FQNEAQ (reference sequence).

Comments on this clonotype: A much larger clone sits a single nucleotide away, making a read error possible. The CDR3 carries no conserved terminal phenylalanine or tryptophan, so it likely arises from a read error. V and J are TRBV7-8 and TRBJ2-2; D is unclear. From germline, CDR1 is SGHVS and CDR2 FQNEAQ. CDR3 size: 14 residues. With 5 bases removed from V and 4 bases from J, the gap between germline ends came to 11 bases. As DNA, the CDR3 is TGTGCCAGCAGCCTGACCCCGGGCACCGGGGAGCTGTTTTTG. It codes for CASSLTPGTGELFL.

About this clonotype: A much larger clone sits a single nucleotide away, making a read error possible. The V and J genes are TRBV7-2 and TRBJ1-5; TRBD1 might be the D (5 bases). The CDR3 has 16 residues. V gave up 5 bases and J gave up 0 bases, with 14 bases separating them. Per the germline V gene, CDR1 is SGHTA and CDR2 is FQGNSA. CDR3 sequence: CASSPVDSDSNQPQHF. In DNA, the CDR3 is TGTGCCAGCAGCCCCGTTGACAGTGATAGCAATCAGCCCCAGCATTTT.

This clonotype came up a few times. This CDR3 reads CASSIEPSGAITKNIQYF. CDR3 DNA: TGTGCCAGTAGTATAGAGCCTAGCGGGGCTATAACCAAAAACATTCAGTACTTC. J is TRBJ2-4 and V is TRBV19; TRBD2 agrees at 9 bases. Trimming cost V 0 bases and J 2 bases; bases outside gene matches: 8. The length of the CDR3 is 18 residues. Per germline, CDR1 LNHDA and CDR2 SQIVND (reference sequence).

This rearrangement joins TRBV27 to TRBJ2-2; 12 nucleotides line up with TRBD2. CDR1 and CDR2 (germline): MNHEY, SMNVEV (reference sequence). The J segment lost 3 bases and the V segment lost 5 bases, leaving 7 bases of the junction unmatched. This CDR3 has 17 residues. The CDR3 loop is CASSTLAGGPHTGELFF. CDR3 DNA: TGTGCCAGCAGTACTCTAGCGGGGGGGCCTCACACCGGGGAGCTGTTTTTT.

The chain carries TRBV5-8 and TRBJ2-3, with TRBD1 matching 10 bases. After removal of 4 bases from V and 5 bases from J, the junction contained 7 bases not matched to a gene. Per germline, CDR1 SGHTS and CDR2 YDEGEE. The CDR3 contains 15 residues. The CDR3, as DNA: TGTGCCAGCAGCCTAAGACAGGGGGCGGAAGATACGCAGTATTTT. Amino acid sequence: CASSLRQGAEDTQYF.

The CDR3 is CASSLQRTGGHETQYF. CDR3 sequence (DNA): TGTGCCAGCAGCTTACAAAGGACCGGAGGTCATGAGACCCAGTACTTC. The chain has TRBV7-9 and TRBJ2-5, with D possibly TRBD2 on 5 matching bases. The germline gives CDR1 SEHNR, CDR2 FQNEAQ (reference sequence). The length of the CDR3 is 16 residues. V lost 2 bases and J lost 5, with 18 bases in between.

This clonotype was counted ten times or more. The chain uses TRBV7-2 and TRBJ1-4; the D gene is possibly TRBD1 (6 bases). This CDR3 has 15 residues. Germline values: CDR1 SGHTA, CDR2 FQGNSA. V was pared by 4 bases and J by 5 bases, with 14 bases between. CDR3 protein: CASSSRTGRNEKLFF. In nucleotides, the CDR3 is TGTGCCAGCAGCTCGAGAACAGGGAGGAATGAAAAACTGTTTTTT.

The CDR3 nucleotides are TGTGCCAGCAGTTTATGGACGGCGGCTAATGAAAAACTGTTTTTT. Its translation: CASSLWTAANEKLFF. The chain uses TRBV28 and TRBJ1-4, with D hard to call. CDR1 and CDR2 (germline): MDHEN, SYDVKM. The CDR3 covers 15 residues. The germline V and J ends were trimmed by 0 bases and 3 bases, with 8 bases remaining between them.

The V gene is TRBV19, the J gene TRBJ2-5, with TRBD2 matching 13 bases. This CDR3 spans 16 amino acids. CDR1 LNHDA and CDR2 SQIVND come from the germline V gene (reference sequence). Trimming took 7 bases from V and 4 from J; bases not matched to a gene: 9. The CDR3 here is CASMSPGLAGVETQYF. The CDR3 nucleotides read TGTGCCAGTATGAGCCCTGGACTAGCGGGAGTAGAGACCCAGTACTTC.

The chain uses TRBV6-1 and TRBJ2-7, with 7 positions matching TRBD2. CDR3 length: 14 amino acids. Per germline, CDR1 MNHNS and CDR2 SASEGT. V dropped 6 bases and J dropped 0; count of bases not matched to a gene: 5. The CDR3: CASRGGDYSYEQYF. In DNA, the CDR3 is TGTGCCAGCAGGGGAGGGGACTACTCCTACGAGCAGTACTTC.

The chain couples TRBV29-1 to TRBJ2-1, with TRBD2 matching over 8 bases. The CDR3 totals 15 residues. With V trimmed by 1 base and J by 7 bases, 9 bases remained unmatched. The germline gives CDR1 SQVTM, CDR2 ANQGSEA. Here the CDR3 reads CSVEGPAGEGNEQFF. DNA for the CDR3: TGCAGCGTTGAAGGTCCAGCGGGAGAAGGTAATGAGCAGTTCTTC.

A word on this clonotype: Here the CDR3 omits its conserved ending phenylalanine or tryptophan, so a read error is the likely source. The chain uses TRBV28 and TRBJ2-7; a weak D match, TRBD1 (5 bases). CDR1 is MDHEN, CDR2 SYDVKM, per germline. Trimming stripped 10 bases from V and 2 bases from J, with 12 bases between. This CDR3 comprises 12 residues. The CDR3 protein is CAISGQTYEQYC. DNA for the CDR3: TGTGCCATATCAGGGCAAACCTACGAGCAGTACTGC.

This chain links TRBV19 with TRBJ2-7; D could derive from TRBD1 or TRBD2 (7 bases each). This CDR3 has 19 amino acids. Trimming left V 6 bases short and J 5 bases short, with 32 bases between. The germline gives CDR1 LNHDA, CDR2 SQIVND (reference sequence). The CDR3 reads CASSHPWTGFGDYPHEQYF. The DNA for the CDR3 is TGTGCCAGTAGCCACCCCTGGACAGGTTTTGGGGACTATCCTCACGAGCAGTACTTC.

In its sample, this clonotype was seen a few times. CDR3 coding DNA: TGTGCCAGCAGCGCGAGAGTGGTCAGGGGAGGCGGGAGCTTGTTCGAGCAGTACTTC. It yields the protein CASSARVVRGGGSLFEQYF. The rearrangement joins TRBV7-6 to TRBJ2-7; TRBD2 might be the D (7 bases). With 5 bases removed from V and 6 bases from J, the gap between germline ends came to 32 bases. Germline lookup yields CDR1 SGHVS and CDR2 FNYEAQ. The CDR3 is 19 residues long.

V and J are TRBV28 and TRBJ1-5; no clear D gene. Trimming left V 5 bases short and J 5 bases short, with 10 bases between. The CDR3 is 13 residues long. Germline CDR1 is MDHEN and CDR2 is SYDVKM. The CDR3 DNA reads TGTGCCAGCAGTCCCATCGAAGATCAGCCCCAGCATTTT. This codes for CASSPIEDQPQHF.

This chain connects TRBV4-2 to TRBJ1-5; D perhaps matches TRBD1 (6 bases). CDR1 is LGHNA and CDR2 is YNFKEQ in the germline V gene. Deletions cut 3 bases from V and 6 bases from J, with 12 bases between. CDR3 length: 14 amino acids. CDR3 amino acids: CASSQEGGFQPQHF. The CDR3 DNA reads TGTGCCAGCAGCCAGGAAGGGGGGTTTCAGCCCCAGCATTTT.

CDR3 sequence reads: CASTTSGVANTEAFF. The CDR3 DNA reads as TGTGCCAGCACCACTAGTGGGGTTGCGAACACTGAAGCTTTCTTT. The rearrangement links TRBV7-8 to TRBJ1-1; D is uncertain. With 7 bases removed from V and 1 base from J, the gap between germline ends came to 16 bases. The V gene's germline CDR1 is SGHVS and CDR2 FQNEAQ. The CDR3 is 15 amino acids.

This clonotype was recorded at least ten times. The rearrangement joins TRBV7-8 to TRBJ2-3; TRBD2 matches 12 bases. Per germline, CDR1 SGHVS and CDR2 FQNEAQ. This CDR3 contains 17 residues. V lost 4 bases to trimming and J lost 4 bases; unmatched junction nucleotides: 9. Written as DNA, the CDR3 is TGTGCCAGCAGCTCCGGGACTAGCGGGCCCCGACCAGATACGCAGTATTTT. As protein: CASSSGTSGPRPDTQYF. Together with reference TRBV7-8 and TRBJ2-3, the CDR3 gives the full variable domain: GAGVSQSPRYKVAKRGQDVALRCDPISGHVSLFWYQQALGQGPEFLTYFQNEAQLDKSGLPSDRFFAERPEGSVSTLKIQRTQQEDSAVYLCASSSGTSGPRPDTQYFGPGTRLTVL.

The V and J genes are TRBV5-5 and TRBJ2-5; maybe TRBD1 (5 bases). This CDR3 comprises 13 residues. Trimming cost V 6 bases and J 5 bases, with 14 bases left between them. Looked up from germline, CDR1 is SGHKS and CDR2 is YYEKEE (reference sequence). Here the CDR3 DNA reads TGTGCCAGCACCCAAGGGGATCGGGAGACCCAGTACTTC. Translated: CASTQGDRETQYF.

About this clonotype itself: This may come from a read error, since a much larger clone is one base off. The chain carries TRBV7-2 and TRBJ1-2; TRBD1 matches at 7 bases. CDR1 and CDR2 from the germline V gene are SGHTA and FQGNSA. There are 16 residues in the CDR3. The J segment lost 5 bases and the V segment lost 5 bases, leaving 14 bases of the junction unmatched. The CDR3 nucleotides are TGTGCCAGCAGCCCCTCTTCAGGGGGGGTCCCGTATGGCTACACCTTC. It codes for CASSPSSGGVPYGYTF. Filled out from reference TRBV7-2 and TRBJ1-2, the complete variable domain reads GAGVSQSPSNKVTEKGKDVELRCDPISGHTALYWYRQSLGQGLEFLIYFQGNSAPDKSGLPSDRFSAERTGGSVSTLTIQRTQQEDSAVYLCASSPSSGGVPYGYTFGSGTRLTVV.

The chain employs TRBV28 and TRBJ1-1; 8 bases fit TRBD1. The CDR3 is 16 amino acids. V lost 2 bases, J lost 4 bases, and 9 bases stayed unmatched. Germline CDR1 reads MDHEN; CDR2 reads SYDVKM. The CDR3 is CASSLDPGGGGTEAFF. The CDR3 DNA reads as TGTGCCAGCAGTTTAGATCCAGGGGGCGGGGGCACTGAAGCTTTCTTT.

As concerns this clonotype: One end of the junction varies from germline; a read error may be responsible. The CDR3 is CAGSFTLAGRLYEQYF. CDR3 nucleotide sequence: TGTGCCGGCAGCTTTACCCTAGCGGGACGGCTCTACGAGCAGTACTTC. The chain is built from TRBV11-2 and TRBJ2-7; 9 bases are a match to TRBD2. Per germline, CDR1 SGHAT and CDR2 FQNNGV. The CDR3 has 16 residues.

The chain is built from TRBV6-5 and TRBJ2-7; D is possibly TRBD1 (5 bases). This CDR3 is built from 15 residues. Trimming cost V 0 bases and J 2 bases, with 11 bases left between them. Germline lookup yields CDR1 MNHEY and CDR2 SVGAGI. CDR3 region: CASSYSPGNPYEQYF. CDR3 sequence (DNA): TGTGCCAGCAGTTACTCGCCAGGGAACCCCTACGAGCAGTACTTC.